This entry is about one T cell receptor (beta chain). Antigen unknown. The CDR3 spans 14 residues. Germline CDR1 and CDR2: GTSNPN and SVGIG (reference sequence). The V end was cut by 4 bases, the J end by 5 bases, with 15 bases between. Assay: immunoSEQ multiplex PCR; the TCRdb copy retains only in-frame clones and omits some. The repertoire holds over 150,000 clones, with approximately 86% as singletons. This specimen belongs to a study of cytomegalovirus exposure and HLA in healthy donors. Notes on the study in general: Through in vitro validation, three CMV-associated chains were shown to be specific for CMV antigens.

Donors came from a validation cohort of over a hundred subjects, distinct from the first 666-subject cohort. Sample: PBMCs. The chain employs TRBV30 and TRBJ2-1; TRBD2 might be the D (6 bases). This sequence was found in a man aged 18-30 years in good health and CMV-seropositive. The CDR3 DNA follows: TGTGCCTGGATCCGGAGCGGGCTAAACAATGAGCAGTTCTTC. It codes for CAWIRSGLNNEQFF.